This T cell receptor beta chain was obtained from a study of graft-versus-host responses after intestinal transplantation (dated by TCRdb to the early 2020s). Regarding the research as a whole: The transplants that recipients received were multivisceral, liver-intestinal, or isolated intestinal. All recipients received anti-thymocyte globulin induction followed by maintenance tacrolimus and steroids for around three years. Bulk TCR-beta CDR3 sequencing was used to track graft-versus-host and host-versus-graft alloreactive T cell clones in the graft, circulation and bone marrow after intestinal transplantation. Alloreactive clones were identified by sequencing pre-transplant mixed lymphocyte reaction products and comparing them with unstimulated pre-transplant donor and recipient T cells. A cohort of 20 to 25 intestinal transplant recipients, including one retransplant, was enrolled, and 3 patients lacking pretransplant specimens were excluded. A peak of at least 4% donor T cells among recipient peripheral blood mononuclear cells was the definition used for donor T cell macrochimerism. Rather than going through the commercial service, samples from a few later patients were sequenced in-house on an Illumina MiSeq and processed with MiXCR.

V is pared back by 5 bases and J by 6 bases, with 10 bases lying between the germline termini. The germline V gene gives CDR1 as SQVTM and CDR2 as ANQGSEA. Including cysteine and phenylalanine, the CDR3 has 11 amino acids. Only the CDR3 region is kept as DNA, spanning 33 bases read in frame from base 1. General study outcomes and caveats: Early after transplant, peak levels of circulating GvH clones were found to be associated with declines in HvG clones. GvH clones were detected in recipient bone marrow, and some appeared earlier in ileal mucosa or blood, consistent with an intestinal mucosal origin. High GvH to HvG T cell clonal ratios were observed in the allografts of patients with donor T cell macrochimerism. The conclusions were limited by the relatively low number and heterogeneity of the intestinal transplant patients.

Turning to this clone: It has no known antigen specificity. No base qualities exist here, and no much larger clone lies one base off it.

Library creation used the immunoSEQ multiplex PCR assay. For most patients, genomic DNA was isolated with the Qiagen DNeasy Blood and Tissue Kit and sent frozen to Adaptive Biotechnologies for TCR sequencing. High-throughput TCR-beta CDR3 sequencing of genomic DNA from most patients was performed by Adaptive Biotechnologies. Under the source paper's analysis protocol: TCR sequencing data were retrieved from Adaptive's ImmunoSEQ software for around 19 patients, whereas a few other patients were processed with MiXCR and VDJtools. CD4 versus CD8 sorting errors were corrected by removing sequences found in both subsets at a frequency ratio below 5:1. CDR3 nucleotide sequences shared by donor and recipient were removed because the origin of these sequences could not be assigned. Alloreactive clones required at least 2-fold expansion over unstimulated cells and minimum CFSE-low frequency of 0.002% (template counts) or 0.001% (read counts). Clones detected in sequenced pre-transplant spleen, lymph node, or MLR CFSE-low populations of the donor or recipient were defined as mappable. The cumulative frequency of alloreactive clones was calculated as a percentage of all sequences, weighted by copy number. Not all clones reach the TCRdb copy of this immuneACCESS table, which keeps in-frame sequences only. Checked studies attribute under half of the gap to unresolved V genes and leave the rest unexplained. The D gene and trimming were derived from the DNA, and the V and J assignments and clone size from that table. Within this sample are tens of thousands of clones, with 85% to 90% of them counted one time only. The ten largest clones represent 4% to 5% of the sample.

What this sample's time point label stands for: cells obtained before transplantation from donor or recipient. CD3+CD4+ and CD3+CD8+ populations were FACS-sorted from unstimulated pre-transplant donor and recipient cells taken from spleen or lymph nodes. This material consisted of unstimulated CD8+ T cells sorted from spleen or lymph node cells, taken before transplant. Recombination joined TRBV29-1 with TRBJ1-2, with no reliable assignment of the D segment. This TCR was sampled from a human donor who was the organ donor for an intestinal transplant. The DNA sequence is TGCAGCGTTAAAATCGGGGATGGCTACACCTTC. Its protein is CSVKIGDGYTF.